This T cell receptor beta chain appears in the sequencing data of a study of radiotherapy plus CTLA-4 blockade in lung cancer. Clones were read by immunoSEQ multiplex PCR, and TCRdb kept only the in-frame ones, dropping some. Found here are about 98,000 clones, 82% of them singletons; the top ten hold approximately 3.7%. The TCR was taken from a human donor with non-small cell lung cancer who had a partial response to radiotherapy plus ipilimumab. The material was peripheral blood, obtained from a patient treated with radiotherapy plus ipilimumab.

This chain's CDR3 is CASSPRLAGENTGELFF. CDR3 DNA: TGTGCCAGCAGTCCAAGACTAGCGGGAGAGAACACCGGGGAGCTGTTTTTT. The rearrangement links TRBV2 to TRBJ2-2; 12 nucleotides align to TRBD2. V lost 5 bases and J lost 1; bases outside the gene matches: 5. The CDR3 consists of 17 residues. CDR1 and CDR2 from the germline V gene are SNHLY and FYNNEI.